This entry lists 16 T cell receptor beta chains sequenced from one sample in a study of shared clonotypes between healthy human individuals. Profiled with immunoSEQ multiplex PCR; TCRdb holds only in-frame clones, not every one. This sample has a few million clones, with around 95% found just once. Sequenced material: naive CD4+ T cells sorted from blood. Subset reported: CD45RA+ positively selected. The receptors were gathered from a man aged 18-30 years in good health.

The chain links TRBV7-9 to TRBJ2-7; weak D call: TRBD2 (7 bases). The CDR3 spans 16 residues. Germline CDR1 reads SEHNR; CDR2 reads FQNEAQ (reference sequence). The V gene lost 2 bases and the J gene lost 4 bases, with 18 bases spanning the gap. CDR3 nucleotides: TGTGCCAGCAGCTTAAATGCGGGGGCTGGTACATACGAGCAGTACTTC. Translated: CASSLNAGAGTYEQYF.

V and J are TRBV5-4 and TRBJ2-7; 9 bases match TRBD1. The J segment lost 2 bases and the V segment lost 3 bases, leaving 3 bases of the junction unmatched. The CDR3 extends over 14 amino acids. Germline assignment: CDR1 SGHNT and CDR2 YYREEE (reference sequence). The CDR3 nucleotides read TGTGCCAGCAGCTCCGACAGGGGGACCTACGAGCAGTACTTC. Protein product: CASSSDRGTYEQYF.

This sequence joins TRBV6-1 and TRBJ1-3, with 8 nucleotides matching TRBD1. CDR1 and CDR2 from the germline V gene are MNHNS and SASEGT. The CDR3 is made up of 15 amino acids. The V segment lost 6 bases and the J segment 1 base; nucleotides outside the gene matches: 5. The CDR3 DNA follows: TGTGCCAGCAGCCCTACAGGGGGATCTGGAAACACCATATATTTT. This encodes CASSPTGGSGNTIYF.

This sequence joins TRBV6-4 and TRBJ1-6, with D uncertain. Trimming removed 2 bases at V and 3 bases at J, with 11 bases between. This CDR3 is 16 amino acids long. Germline values: CDR1 MRHNA, CDR2 SNTAGT. CDR3 sequence (DNA): TGTGCCAGCAGTGACCCTCCGGAGGGCTATAATTCACCCCTCCACTTT. This sequence encodes CASSDPPEGYNSPLHF.

This chain joins TRBV5-1 and TRBJ2-7, with 11 bases matching TRBD2. Trimming cost V 0 bases and J 10 bases; bases outside gene matches: 3. Germline CDR1 reads SGHRS; CDR2 reads YFSETQ. CDR3 length: 13 amino acids. CDR3: CASSLETSGAQYF. In DNA, the CDR3 is TGCGCCAGCAGCTTGGAGACTAGCGGGGCCCAGTACTTC. Filled out from reference TRBV5-1 and TRBJ2-7, the complete variable domain reads KAGVTQTPRYLIKTRGQQVTLSCSPISGHRSVSWYQQTPGQGLQFLFEYFSETQRNKGNFPGRFSGRQFSNSRSEMNVSTLELGDSALYLCASSLETSGAQYFGPGTRLTVT.

The rearrangement joins TRBV27 to TRBJ2-3; D call uncertain. Trimming pared 2 bases from V and 0 bases from J, leaving 9 bases between. Germline-derived CDR1 and CDR2 are MNHEY and SMNVEV (reference sequence). CDR3 length: 15 amino acids. The CDR3 DNA is TGTGCCAGCAGTTTACACGATGTGAGCACAGATACGCAGTATTTT. It yields the protein CASSLHDVSTDTQYF.

This clone was seen just once. The gene calls are TRBV29-1 and TRBJ2-1; 8 nucleotides match TRBD2. J was trimmed by 4 bases and V by 4 bases; bases with no gene match: 6. The CDR3 length is 14 residues. The germline CDR1 and CDR2 sequences are SQVTM and ANQGSEA. Here the CDR3 reads CSVGLLADYNEQFF. In DNA, the CDR3 is TGCAGCGTTGGGCTACTAGCGGATTACAATGAGCAGTTCTTC.

The J gene is TRBJ1-1, the V gene TRBV25-1, with no clear D. Germline V gene data show CDR1 as MGHDK and CDR2 as SYGVNS. Trimming left V 7 bases short and J 0 bases short, with 9 bases between. The CDR3 runs 13 residues. CDR3 sequence (DNA): TGTGCCAGCAAAAACCGTTTGAACACTGAAGCTTTCTTT. This sequence encodes CASKNRLNTEAFF.

The chain couples TRBV5-1 to TRBJ1-1, with D maybe TRBD1 (6 bases). Germline V gene data show CDR1 as SGHRS and CDR2 as YFSETQ. This CDR3 has 15 residues. V gave up 2 bases and J gave up 3 bases, with 14 bases separating them. The CDR3 coding sequence is TGCGCCAGCAGCTTTAAGGGGGGAGGTTACACTGAAGCTTTCTTT. This codes for CASSFKGGGYTEAFF.

This clone showed up just a few times. The chain links TRBV9 to TRBJ2-7, with D possibly matching TRBD2 (6 bases). V dropped 4 bases and J dropped 1 base, with 12 bases sitting between them. In germline, CDR1 is SGDLS, CDR2 YYNGEE. The CDR3 length is 14 residues. The DNA for the CDR3 is TGTGCCAGCAGCCCAAGACTAGTTTCCTACGAGCAGTACTTC. This gives the protein CASSPRLVSYEQYF.

This chain links TRBV23-1 with TRBJ2-7; D ambiguous. TRBV23-1 is flagged as an ORF with uncertain function. The germline V and J ends were trimmed by 9 bases and 7 bases, with 10 bases remaining between them. The length of the CDR3 is 10 residues. Here the CDR3 DNA reads TGCGCCAGAATCGGGCGTGAGCAGTACTTC. Residues: CARIGREQYF.

The chain links TRBV5-1 to TRBJ2-2; 9 nucleotides agree with TRBD1. The CDR3 contains 14 residues. The germline gives CDR1 SGHRS, CDR2 YFSETQ. With V trimmed by 7 bases and J by 7 bases, 8 bases remained unmatched. The chain's CDR3 is CASERTGDHGELFF. DNA for the CDR3: TGCGCCAGCGAACGGACAGGGGATCACGGGGAGCTGTTTTTT.

The chain uses TRBV28 and TRBJ2-2; 7 bases are shared with TRBD2. The CDR3 extends over 16 amino acids. V lost 2 bases and J lost 7; bases outside the gene matches: 10. Germline V gene sequence: CDR1 MDHEN, CDR2 SYDVKM. This chain's CDR3 is CASSLRGAGRGGELFF. CDR3 DNA sequence: TGTGCCAGCAGTTTACGGGGCGCAGGGAGGGGCGGGGAGCTGTTTTTT.

Note on this clone: The same CDR3 can be traced to other DNA sequences in this sample. This chain uses TRBV5-1 with TRBJ2-1; the match to TRBD1 covers 9 bases. The germline V gene encodes CDR1 SGHRS and CDR2 YFSETQ. The CDR3 extends over 15 amino acids. V gave up 2 bases and J gave up 4 bases; unmatched junction bases: 4. Written as DNA, the CDR3 is TGCGCCAGCAGCTTCCCGGGACAGGGTTACAATGAGCAGTTCTTC. Protein: CASSFPGQGYNEQFF.

The table lists this clone with a count of one. This chain connects TRBV27 to TRBJ2-7; D unclear. The germline V gene encodes CDR1 MNHEY and CDR2 SMNVEV (reference sequence). The V gene lost 3 bases and the J gene lost 5 bases, with 11 bases spanning the gap. This CDR3 has 13 amino acids. CDR3 region: CASSFDWRDEQYF. DNA of the CDR3: TGTGCCAGCAGTTTTGATTGGAGAGACGAGCAGTACTTC.

This chain links TRBV2 with TRBJ2-6, with 7 positions matching TRBD1. Trimming took 6 bases from V and 4 from J; bases not matched to a gene: 6. The germline gives CDR1 SNHLY, CDR2 FYNNEI. CDR3 length: 15 residues. The CDR3 DNA reads as TGTGCCAGCAGCGAAACAGGGGTCGGGGCCAACGTCCTGACTTTC. Its protein is CASSETGVGANVLTF.